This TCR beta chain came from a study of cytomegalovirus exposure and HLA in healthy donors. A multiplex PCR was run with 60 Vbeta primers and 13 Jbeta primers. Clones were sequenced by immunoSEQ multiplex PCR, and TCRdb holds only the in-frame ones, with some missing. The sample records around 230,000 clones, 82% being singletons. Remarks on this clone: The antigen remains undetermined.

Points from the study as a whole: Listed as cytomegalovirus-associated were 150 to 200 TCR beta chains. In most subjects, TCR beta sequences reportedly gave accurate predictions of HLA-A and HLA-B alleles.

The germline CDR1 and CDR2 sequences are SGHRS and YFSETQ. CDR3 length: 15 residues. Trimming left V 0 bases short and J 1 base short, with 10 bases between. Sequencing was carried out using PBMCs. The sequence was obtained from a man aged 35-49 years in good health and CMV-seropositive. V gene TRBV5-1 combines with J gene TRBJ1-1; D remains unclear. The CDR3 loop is CASSLVLRRNTEAFF. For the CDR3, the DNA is TGCGCCAGCAGCTTGGTTCTTCGGAGGAACACTGAAGCTTTCTTT.